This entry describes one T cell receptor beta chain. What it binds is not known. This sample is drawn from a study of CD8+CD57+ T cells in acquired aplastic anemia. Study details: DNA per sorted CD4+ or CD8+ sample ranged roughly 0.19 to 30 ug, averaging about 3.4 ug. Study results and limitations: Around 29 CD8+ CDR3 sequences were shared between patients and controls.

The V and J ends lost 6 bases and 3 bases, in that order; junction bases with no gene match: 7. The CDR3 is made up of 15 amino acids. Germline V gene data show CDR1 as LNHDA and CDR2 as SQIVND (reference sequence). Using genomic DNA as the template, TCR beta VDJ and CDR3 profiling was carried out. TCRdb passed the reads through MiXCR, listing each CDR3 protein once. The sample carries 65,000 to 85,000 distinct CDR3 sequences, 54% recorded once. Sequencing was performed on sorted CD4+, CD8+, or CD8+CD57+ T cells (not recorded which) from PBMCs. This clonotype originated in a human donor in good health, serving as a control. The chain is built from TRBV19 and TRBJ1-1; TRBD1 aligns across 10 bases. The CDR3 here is CASSPGTGEDTEAFF. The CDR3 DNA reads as TGTGCCAGTAGCCCCGGGACAGGGGAGGACACTGAAGCTTTCTTT.